The 26 T cell receptor beta chains below come from one sample, sequenced in a study of blood T cell repertoires in COVID-19. Profiling relied on immunoSEQ multiplex PCR, and the TCRdb table lists in-frame clones only, not all of them. In the table there are some 45,000 clones, about 90% of which are singletons. Material for sequencing was peripheral blood. These TCRs come from a human donor in a cohort sampled during active COVID-19.

This clone was found a few times. The chain carries TRBV21-1 and TRBJ1-2; the D call in the table, TRBD1, was not verified against the DNA. TRBV21-1 is a known pseudogene. CDR3 size: 15 residues. The CDR3 here is CASIPHRDRNYGYTF. CDR3 nucleotide sequence: TGTGCCAGCATCCCTCACCGGGACAGGAACTATGGCTACACCTTC.

The table lists this clone with a few counts. The rearrangement uses TRBV14 and TRBJ2-5; 7 bases are shared with TRBD1. Germline lookup yields CDR1 SGHDN and CDR2 FVKESK. The V and J ends lost 3 bases and 5 bases, in that order; junction bases with no gene match: 9. The CDR3 totals 15 residues. DNA for the CDR3: TGTGCCAGCAGCCACCCACAGGGGAAAATGGAGACCCAGTACTTC. Translating it yields CASSHPQGKMETQYF.

This clone appeared a few times. V usage is TRBV5-4 and J usage is TRBJ2-7; 13 nucleotides agree with TRBD2. The CDR3 has 15 residues. Trimming took 5 bases from V and 4 from J; bases not matched to a gene: 6. Germline V CDR1 and CDR2: SGHNT, YYREEE (reference sequence). CDR3 region: CASSGRTSGGYEQYF. CDR3 nucleotide sequence: TGTGCCAGCAGTGGCCGGACTAGCGGGGGATACGAGCAGTACTTC.

The chain has TRBV6-5 and TRBJ1-1, with D tentatively TRBD1 (6 bases). Between the trimmed V and J ends, which lost 6 bases and 9 bases, there was a span of 23 bases. Looked up from germline, CDR1 is MNHEY and CDR2 is SVGAGI. This CDR3 comprises 15 residues. CDR3 region: CASSVMTGPTTKAFF. CDR3 DNA: TGTGCCAGCAGCGTTATGACAGGCCCCACTACAAAAGCTTTCTTT.

This chain joins TRBV4-1 and TRBJ2-3; perhaps TRBD1 as D (5 bases). This CDR3 is 17 amino acids long. CDR1 is MGHRA, CDR2 YSYEKL, per germline. V was shortened by 1 base and J by 0 bases, with 14 bases between the two germline ends. Here the CDR3 reads CASSQGDFGQSTDTQYF. In nucleotides, the CDR3 is TGCGCCAGCAGCCAAGGTGACTTTGGACAAAGCACAGATACGCAGTATTTT.

V is TRBV5-6 and J is TRBJ1-6; D uncertain. V lost 7 bases and J lost 13, with 9 bases in between. The germline CDR1 and CDR2 sequences are SGHDT and YYEEEE. The CDR3 is made up of 10 amino acids. The chain's CDR3 is CASAGGPLHF. The CDR3 nucleotides read TGTGCCAGCGCCGGAGGGCCCCTCCACTTT.

The chain couples TRBV1 to TRBJ2-7; the DNA was not compared with TRBD1, the D call given in the table. TRBV1 is a recognized pseudogene. The CDR3 runs to 15 residues. Written as DNA, the CDR3 is TGCACCAGCAGCCAAGGGGACACCCCGGGGAACGAGCAGTACTTC. This codes for CTSSQGDTPGNEQYF.

The chain combines TRBV27 with TRBJ2-3; TRBD2 aligns across 7 bases. V lost 0 bases to trimming and J lost 0 bases; unmatched junction nucleotides: 6. The CDR3 runs 17 residues. Germline-derived CDR1 and CDR2 are MNHEY and SMNVEV (reference sequence). The CDR3 DNA is TGTGCCAGCAGTTTATCGCCGGGGGGAACTAGCACAGATACGCAGTATTTT. This encodes CASSLSPGGTSTDTQYF.

The chain recombines TRBV7-2 with TRBJ1-6; no firm D call. The CDR3 is 15 residues long. Trimming removed 4 bases at V and 0 bases at J, with 7 bases between. Looked up from germline, CDR1 is SGHTA and CDR2 is FQGNSA. CDR3 residues: CASSSASSYNSPLHF. The CDR3 nucleotides read TGTGCCAGCAGCTCCGCCAGCTCCTATAATTCACCCCTCCACTTT.

The table lists this clone with a count of one. The rearrangement joins TRBV7-3 to TRBJ2-2; a possible D gene is TRBD2 (6 bases). CDR3 size: 17 residues. The ends were cut back, 6 bases at V and 2 bases at J, with 19 bases in the middle. Germline lookup yields CDR1 SGHTA and CDR2 FQGTGA. CDR3 region: CASSRALRGVNTGELFF. In nucleotides, the CDR3 is TGTGCCAGCAGTCGCGCCTTGCGGGGTGTAAACACCGGGGAGCTGTTTTTT.

The V call is TRBV5-1, the J call TRBJ2-5; weak D call: TRBD1 (5 bases). CDR1 and CDR2 (germline): SGHRS, YFSETQ. V lost 5 bases and J lost 3, with 17 bases in between. The CDR3 extends over 15 amino acids. The CDR3 sequence is CASRASVGVEETQYF. In DNA form, the CDR3 reads TGCGCCAGCAGGGCCTCGGTAGGGGTGGAAGAGACCCAGTACTTC.

This chain uses TRBV5-4 with TRBJ1-2; maybe TRBD1 (6 bases). V was clipped by 4 bases and J by 6 bases, with 19 bases between them. The length of the CDR3 is 15 residues. Germline V CDR1 and CDR2: SGHNT, YYREEE (reference sequence). CDR3 nucleotides: TGTGCCAGCAGCCGACAGCAGGGGAAGGGTCATGGCTACACCTTC. Protein sequence: CASSRQQGKGHGYTF.

The rearrangement links TRBV5-4 to TRBJ2-5; D perhaps matches TRBD2 (6 bases). Trimming stripped 1 base from V and 4 bases from J, with 17 bases between. The CDR3 is made up of 16 amino acids. CDR1 is SGHNT and CDR2 is YYREEE in the germline V gene (reference sequence). The DNA of the CDR3 is TGTGCCAGCAGCTTGACGGGGGTTTTTGGCACAGAGACCCAGTACTTC. Protein: CASSLTGVFGTETQYF.

The chain links TRBV19 to TRBJ2-7; D might be TRBD2 (5 bases). Germline V gene data show CDR1 as LNHDA and CDR2 as SQIVND (reference sequence). The CDR3 loop spans 13 amino acids. V lost 5 bases and J 2 bases, leaving 10 bases between the germline ends. The CDR3 loop is CASSHSGTYEQYF. In nucleotides, the CDR3 is TGTGCCAGTAGTCATTCCGGGACCTACGAGCAGTACTTC.

This chain connects TRBV19 to TRBJ1-1, with 8 bases matching TRBD1. This CDR3 region has 15 residues. After removal of 3 bases from V and 4 bases from J, the junction contained 7 bases not matched to a gene. Germline-derived CDR1 and CDR2 are LNHDA and SQIVND (reference sequence). For the CDR3, the DNA is TGTGCCAGTAGTATTCAGGGGGCAGGCGGCACTGAAGCTTTCTTT. Amino acids: CASSIQGAGGTEAFF.

The rearrangement joins TRBV9 to TRBJ2-3, with TRBD2 identical over 7 bases. The CDR3 is made up of 15 amino acids. The ends lost 4 bases at V and 2 bases at J; junction bases unmatched: 7. The germline V gene encodes CDR1 SGDLS and CDR2 YYNGEE. DNA for the CDR3: TGTGCCAGCAGCCCCCGACTAGCATTCACAGATACGCAGTATTTT. This codes for CASSPRLAFTDTQYF. Full variable domain (outside the CDR3, taken from reference TRBV9 and TRBJ2-3): DSGVTQTPKHLITATGQRVTLRCSPRSGDLSVYWYQQSLDQGLQFLIQYYNGEERAKGNILERFSAQQFPDLHSELNLSSLELGDSALYFCASSPRLAFTDTQYFGPGTRLTVL.

V usage is TRBV12-3 or TRBV12-4 and J usage is TRBJ2-1; 7 nucleotides align to TRBD1. The V segment lost 7 bases and the J segment 8 bases; nucleotides outside the gene matches: 8. There are 13 residues in the CDR3. The CDR3 protein is CASTKDRIDEQFF. The DNA for the CDR3 is TGTGCCAGCACTAAGGACAGGATCGATGAGCAGTTCTTC.

Only one count was recorded for this clone. This specimen includes other DNA sequences encoding the same CDR3. This chain uses TRBV19 with TRBJ1-6; 7 bases line up with TRBD1. The J segment lost 7 bases and the V segment lost 6 bases, leaving 9 bases of the junction unmatched. The CDR3 has 15 amino acids. The germline V gene encodes CDR1 LNHDA and CDR2 SQIVND (reference sequence). This CDR3 reads CASSTPGQRNSPLHF. In DNA, the CDR3 is TGTGCCAGTAGCACACCGGGACAGAGAAATTCACCCCTCCACTTT.

The CDR3 DNA follows: TGTGCCAGCAGCGAAGTGGCCTCTTCCACCGGGGAGCTGTTTTTT. Its protein is CASSEVASSTGELFF. V and J are TRBV9 and TRBJ2-2; D not certain. Trimming took 3 bases from V and 4 from J, leaving 13 bases between them. This CDR3 contains 15 residues. Germline lookup yields CDR1 SGDLS and CDR2 YYNGEE.

CDR3 DNA sequence: TGTGCCAGCAGCCGGGACAGTAACTATGGCTACACCTTC. It yields the protein CASSRDSNYGYTF. The chain joins TRBV4-2 to TRBJ1-2; 7 positions agree with TRBD1. Unmatched junction bases numbered 0, after V lost 4 bases and J lost 1 base. CDR1 and CDR2 from the germline V gene are LGHNA and YNFKEQ. The CDR3 is 13 amino acids.

The chain recombines TRBV19 with TRBJ2-7; D unresolved. CDR3 size: 12 residues. Per the germline V gene, CDR1 is LNHDA and CDR2 is SQIVND (reference sequence). V was pared by 4 bases and J by 3 bases, with 7 bases between. In DNA, the CDR3 is TGTGCCAGTAGTACCCGAGGCTACGAGCAGTACTTC. Amino acids: CASSTRGYEQYF.

The CDR3 DNA follows: TGCGCCAGCAGCCAGATCCGGGGGACCGGGGAGCTGTTTTTT. Protein sequence: CASSQIRGTGELFF. The chain carries TRBV4-1 and TRBJ2-2; D is perhaps TRBD2 (6 bases). This CDR3 region has 14 residues. CDR1 and CDR2 (germline): MGHRA, YSYEKL. V lost 3 bases to trimming and J lost 5 bases, with 10 bases between them.

This chain connects TRBV7-9 to TRBJ2-3; tentatively, D is TRBD2 (5 bases). Germline CDR1 is SEHNR and CDR2 is FQNEAQ (reference sequence). The V gene lost 10 bases and the J gene lost 0 bases, with 14 bases spanning the gap. The CDR3 consists of 14 residues. This CDR3 reads CATSREGSTDTQYF. CDR3 coding DNA: TGTGCCACCAGTCGTGAGGGTAGCACAGATACGCAGTATTTT.

This clone has more than one count but fewer than ten. This chain joins TRBV5-1 and TRBJ1-4, with D maybe TRBD1 (5 bases). The V end was cut by 4 bases, the J end by 6 bases, with 10 bases between. Germline values: CDR1 SGHRS, CDR2 YFSETQ. CDR3 length: 13 residues. The CDR3 bases are TGCGCCAGCAGCGACGGGGGGGATGAAAAACTGTTTTTT. It yields the protein CASSDGGDEKLFF.

The V gene is TRBV27, the J gene TRBJ1-1; D call uncertain. CDR1 is MNHEY and CDR2 is SMNVEV in the germline V gene (reference sequence). V shed 1 base and J shed 0 bases, with 21 bases lying between them. There are 19 residues in the CDR3. In DNA form, the CDR3 reads TGTGCCAGCAGTTTATTAGTAGGCGGCAGTGGAGCCATGAACACTGAAGCTTTCTTT. Protein product: CASSLLVGGSGAMNTEAFF.

The chain joins TRBV30 to TRBJ2-7, with 8 positions matching TRBD1. The V gene's germline CDR1 is GTSNPN and CDR2 SVGIG (reference sequence). The CDR3 extends over 14 amino acids. Trimming took 4 bases from V and 2 from J; bases not matched to a gene: 7. As DNA, the CDR3 is TGTGCCTGGATTCCAGACAGGGGAACCTACGAGCAGTACTTC. Amino acids: CAWIPDRGTYEQYF. Using reference TRBV30 and TRBJ2-7 for the parts outside the CDR3, the full variable domain is SQTIHQWPATLVQPVGSPLSLECTVEGTSNPNLYWYRQAAGRGLQLLFYSVGIGQISSEVPQNLSASRPQDRQFILSSKKLLLSDSGFYLCAWIPDRGTYEQYFGPGTRLTVT.